The 27 T cell receptor beta chains in this list originate from one sample, sequenced in a study of cytotoxic CD8 clonotypes in ibrutinib-treated CLL. This table comes from immunoSEQ multiplex PCR, and its TCRdb copy is limited to in-frame clones, with some not included. The sample records about 97,000 clones, around four fifths being singletons. The sequences come from PBMCs, collected after 12 months of ibrutinib treatment. The receptors here all came from a human donor with chronic lymphocytic leukemia.

This clone was recorded once. The chain combines TRBV6-1 with TRBJ2-5; TRBD1 aligns across 7 bases. With V trimmed by 8 bases and J by 0 bases, 9 bases remained unmatched. Germline-derived CDR1 and CDR2 are MNHNS and SASEGT. The CDR3 covers 15 residues. CDR3 nucleotides: TGTGCCAGCCGCGGTCACAGGGGCTACCAAGAGACCCAGTACTTC. It translates to CASRGHRGYQETQYF.

This chain joins TRBV4-1 and TRBJ1-1, with D hard to call. V lost 2 bases, J lost 3 bases, and 10 bases lay in between. The germline gives CDR1 MGHRA, CDR2 YSYEKL. This CDR3 comprises 14 residues. This CDR3 reads CASSQTGGYTEAFF. The DNA of the CDR3 is TGCGCCAGCAGCCAAACGGGCGGATACACTGAAGCTTTCTTT.

The chain uses TRBV11-3 and TRBJ1-2; D might be TRBD1 (6 bases). Per the germline V gene, CDR1 is SGHNT and CDR2 is YENEEA. The CDR3 consists of 15 residues. Trimming removed 2 bases at V and 6 bases at J, with 16 bases between. CDR3 sequence: CASSLMGHSPDGYTF. As DNA, the CDR3 is TGTGCCAGCAGCTTAATGGGACATTCGCCCGATGGCTACACCTTC.

J is TRBJ2-4 and V is TRBV9, with a possible D match to TRBD2 (6 bases). The V end was cut by 4 bases, the J end by 1 base, with 24 bases between. The CDR3 is made up of 19 amino acids. Germline CDR1 is SGDLS and CDR2 is YYNGEE. CDR3 DNA sequence: TGTGCCAGCAGCCCCCGGGATGGGGCGGGGCCCTGGGCCAAAAACATTCAGTACTTC. Translation gives CASSPRDGAGPWAKNIQYF.

This rearrangement joins TRBV18 to TRBJ1-5; 8 bases align to TRBD1. V lost 6 bases and J lost 7; bases outside the gene matches: 14. Germline V gene lookup returns CDR1 KGHSH and CDR2 LQKENI. This CDR3 contains 16 residues. The CDR3 spells CASSQTGDRFGQPQHF. The CDR3 DNA reads as TGTGCCAGCTCGCAAACGGGGGACAGGTTCGGGCAGCCCCAGCATTTT.

This clone has more than one count but fewer than ten. The chain joins TRBV4-1 to TRBJ2-2; unclear D gene. The CDR3 covers 12 residues. Trimming pared 0 bases from V and 6 bases from J, leaving 2 bases between. The germline V gene has CDR1 MGHRA and CDR2 YSYEKL. CDR3 residues: CASSQDAGELFF. DNA for the CDR3: TGCGCCAGCAGCCAAGATGCCGGGGAGCTGTTTTTT.

This chain links TRBV7-2 with TRBJ1-1, with D unclear. Germline CDR1 SGHTA, CDR2 FQGNSA. The CDR3 is 11 amino acids. V was pared by 5 bases and J by 11 bases, with 12 bases between. CDR3 nucleotide sequence: TGTGCCAGCAGCCCCATACCCGGGGCTTTCTTT. This translates into CASSPIPGAFF.

The genes are TRBV19 and TRBJ1-5, with no clear D. CDR3 length equals 13 residues. V lost 0 bases to trimming and J lost 4 bases, with 4 bases between them. Germline values: CDR1 LNHDA, CDR2 SQIVND (reference sequence). CDR3 region: CASSIDGNQPQHF. Here the CDR3 DNA reads TGTGCCAGTAGTATAGACGGGAATCAGCCCCAGCATTTT.

This chain joins TRBV4-1 and TRBJ1-5; D call uncertain. Trimming cost V 0 bases and J 5 bases, with 5 bases left between them. The CDR3 covers 13 residues. Germline V gene sequence: CDR1 MGHRA, CDR2 YSYEKL. The CDR3 DNA is TGCGCCAGCAGCCAAGATCGCTATCAGCCCCAGCATTTT. Encoded protein: CASSQDRYQPQHF.

The rearrangement links TRBV18 to TRBJ2-1; possibly TRBD1 for D (6 bases). Germline CDR1 is KGHSH and CDR2 is LQKENI. The CDR3 extends over 13 amino acids. The V and J ends lost 5 bases and 6 bases respectively, with 11 bases between them. The CDR3 DNA follows: TGTGCCAGCTCATCAACAGGGTCCAATGAGCAGTTCTTC. This codes for CASSSTGSNEQFF.

The CDR3 DNA follows: TGTGCCAGCAGCCTTCAGAGGGGGTCCACAGATACGCAGTATTTT. Translation gives CASSLQRGSTDTQYF. The J gene is TRBJ2-3, the V gene TRBV4-2; perhaps TRBD1 as D (6 bases). This CDR3 contains 15 residues. CDR1 LGHNA and CDR2 YNFKEQ come from the germline V gene. Between the trimmed V and J ends, which lost 4 bases and 2 bases, there was a span of 13 bases.

This chain connects TRBV10-3 to TRBJ1-2; TRBD1 might be the D (5 bases). Trimming removed 3 bases at V and 8 bases at J, with 10 bases between. The CDR3 is made up of 12 amino acids. The germline V gene has CDR1 ENHRY and CDR2 SYGVKD. CDR3 amino acids: CAISEGVRGYTF. The CDR3 nucleotides read TGTGCCATCAGTGAAGGGGTTCGGGGCTACACCTTC.

The CDR3 DNA sequence: TGTGCCAGTACTCCGGGACAGGCCTACAATGAGCAGTTCTTC. Its translation: CASTPGQAYNEQFF. The chain is built from TRBV19 and TRBJ2-1, with 8 bases identical to TRBD1. Germline CDR1 and CDR2: LNHDA and SQIVND (reference sequence). With 7 bases clipped from V and 2 bases from J, the junction kept 4 bases outside the gene matches. The CDR3 is 14 amino acids.

V usage is TRBV25-1 and J usage is TRBJ2-3, with a tentative D call TRBD2 (7 bases). The CDR3 has 15 residues. Looked up from germline, CDR1 is MGHDK and CDR2 is SYGVNS. Trimming took 10 bases from V and 6 from J, leaving 23 bases between them. The CDR3 nucleotides read TGTGCCACCGGCGGGGGCCTGCTTCCCCCCGATACGCAGTATTTT. It specifies CATGGGLLPPDTQYF.

This chain links TRBV10-1 with TRBJ1-3, with a possible D match to TRBD1 (5 bases). Germline lookup yields CDR1 WNHNN and CDR2 SYGVQD (reference sequence). The germline V and J ends were trimmed by 6 bases and 0 bases, with 9 bases remaining between them. This CDR3 region has 14 residues. The CDR3 protein is CASRTGYSGNTIYF. The CDR3 DNA follows: TGCGCCAGCAGAACAGGCTACTCTGGAAACACCATATATTTT.

The chain employs TRBV2 and TRBJ1-1; D perhaps matches TRBD1 (6 bases). The CDR3 loop spans 14 amino acids. The germline V gene has CDR1 SNHLY and CDR2 FYNNEI. The V gene lost 0 bases and the J gene lost 4 bases, with 9 bases spanning the gap. This CDR3 reads CASSEALGGTEAFF. The CDR3 bases are TGTGCCAGCAGTGAAGCTCTAGGGGGCACTGAAGCTTTCTTT. Full variable domain (missing parts from reference TRBV2 and TRBJ1-1): EPEVTQTPSHQVTQMGQEVILRCVPISNHLYFYWYRQILGQKVEFLVSFYNNEISEKSEIFDDQFSVERPDGSNFTLKIRSTKLEDSAMYFCASSEALGGTEAFFGQGTRLTVV.

J is TRBJ1-1 and V is TRBV29-1, with D unresolved. Deletions cut 1 base from V and 1 base from J, with 7 bases between. CDR1 SQVTM and CDR2 ANQGSEA come from the germline V gene. The CDR3 extends over 13 amino acids. The CDR3, as DNA: TGCAGCGTTGAAGGGCAGACGAACACTGAAGCTTTCTTT. Protein: CSVEGQTNTEAFF.

This clone was seen once. CDR3 sequence reads: CASSSDLDSNEQFF. The CDR3 region has the DNA TGCGCCAGCAGCTCCGACCTGGACAGCAATGAGCAGTTCTTC. This chain uses TRBV5-1 with TRBJ2-1; D possibly corresponds to TRBD1 (6 bases). The V gene's germline CDR1 is SGHRS and CDR2 YFSETQ. The CDR3 length is 14 residues. Trimming cost V 3 bases and J 6 bases, with 13 bases left between them.

CDR3 protein: CASSVTGAGELFF. The CDR3 nucleotides read TGTGCCAGTAGTGTCACGGGGGCAGGGGAGCTGTTTTTT. The rearrangement uses TRBV19 and TRBJ2-2; D tentatively fits TRBD1 or TRBD2 (6 bases each). Germline CDR1 and CDR2: LNHDA and SQIVND (reference sequence). V lost 5 bases to trimming and J lost 8 bases, with 12 bases between them. The CDR3 length is 13 residues.

This clone turned up a few times. This chain connects TRBV7-2 to TRBJ2-3; the D is unclear. The CDR3 is made up of 12 amino acids. V lost 5 bases to trimming and J lost 0 bases, with 3 bases between them. Germline-derived CDR1 and CDR2 are SGHTA and FQGNSA. The CDR3 coding sequence is TGTGCCAGCAGCGAAAGCACAGATACGCAGTATTTT. Translated: CASSESTDTQYF.

This CDR3 is CASSSPRTSGQDEQFF. Written as DNA, the CDR3 is TGTGCCAGCAGTTCACCCCGGACTAGCGGCCAAGACGAGCAGTTCTTC. The V gene is TRBV27, the J gene TRBJ2-1; TRBD2 matches 10 bases. J gave up 10 bases and V 4 bases, and 13 bases lay outside the gene matches. This CDR3 spans 16 amino acids. Germline CDR1 is MNHEY and CDR2 is SMNVEV (reference sequence).

In regard to this clone: Other DNA sequences of this sample code for an identical CDR3. The chain recombines TRBV29-1 with TRBJ2-2; 7 bases align to TRBD1. V shed 4 bases, J shed 6 bases, and the junction held 11 bases outside the gene matches. Germline CDR1 reads SQVTM; CDR2 reads ANQGSEA. This CDR3 comprises 15 residues. Here the CDR3 reads CSVATRTGVPGELFF. The DNA for the CDR3 is TGCAGCGTTGCCACTAGGACAGGAGTACCCGGGGAGCTGTTTTTT.

The rearrangement links TRBV6-1 to TRBJ1-1; D may be TRBD1 (6 bases). This CDR3 spans 13 amino acids. In germline, CDR1 is MNHNS, CDR2 SASEGT. Deletions cut 6 bases from V and 7 bases from J, with 15 bases between. The DNA of the CDR3 is TGTGCCAGCAGGAACATAAGGACAGATGAAGCTTTCTTT. Translating it yields CASRNIRTDEAFF.

The rearrangement uses TRBV9 and TRBJ2-4; 9 bases are shared with TRBD1. V lost 4 bases to trimming and J lost 7 bases; unmatched junction nucleotides: 18. The length of the CDR3 is 18 residues. The germline V gene encodes CDR1 SGDLS and CDR2 YYNGEE. CDR3: CASSPRDPPGTGNNIQYF. CDR3 coding DNA: TGTGCCAGCAGCCCTCGAGACCCCCCCGGGACAGGGAACAACATTCAGTACTTC.

This sequence joins TRBV6-6 and TRBJ1-4; D might be TRBD1 (6 bases). The CDR3 is 14 residues long. V dropped 7 bases and J dropped 6 bases, with 15 bases sitting between them. CDR1 is MNHNY, CDR2 SVGAGI, per germline (reference sequence). The CDR3 sequence is CASKGRQVHEKLFF. The CDR3 nucleotides read TGTGCCAGCAAAGGGAGACAGGTTCATGAAAAACTGTTTTTT.

This rearrangement joins TRBV6-1 to TRBJ1-2; D unresolved. Germline-derived CDR1 and CDR2 are MNHNS and SASEGT. This CDR3 contains 12 residues. V gave up 4 bases and J gave up 4 bases, with 7 bases separating them. The CDR3 reads CASSGAGYGYTF. CDR3 sequence (DNA): TGTGCCAGCAGTGGGGCTGGCTATGGCTACACCTTC.

The chain links TRBV4-1 to TRBJ2-1; possibly TRBD2 for D (6 bases). V lost 3 bases and J 6 bases, leaving 9 bases between the germline ends. Germline loops: CDR1 MGHRA, CDR2 YSYEKL. CDR3 length: 13 residues. CDR3 region: CASSHSRGNEQFF. DNA of the CDR3: TGCGCCAGCAGCCACTCGCGGGGCAATGAGCAGTTCTTC.